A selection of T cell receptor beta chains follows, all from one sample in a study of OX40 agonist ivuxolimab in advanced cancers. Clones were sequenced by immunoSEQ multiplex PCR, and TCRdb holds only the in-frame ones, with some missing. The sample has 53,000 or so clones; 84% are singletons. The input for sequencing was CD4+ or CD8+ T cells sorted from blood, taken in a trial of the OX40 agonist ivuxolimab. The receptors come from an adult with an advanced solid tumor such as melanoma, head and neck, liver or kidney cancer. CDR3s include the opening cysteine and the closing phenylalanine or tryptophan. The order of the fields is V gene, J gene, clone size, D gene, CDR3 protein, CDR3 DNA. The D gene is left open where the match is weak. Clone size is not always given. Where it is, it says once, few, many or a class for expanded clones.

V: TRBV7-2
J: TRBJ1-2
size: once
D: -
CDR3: CASSPRDGYGYTF
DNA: TGTGCCAGCAGCCCCCGGGACGGCTATGGCTACACCTTC

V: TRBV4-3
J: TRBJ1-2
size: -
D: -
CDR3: CASSQTAGSYYGYTF
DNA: TGCGCCAGCAGCCAAACGGCAGGCTCGTACTATGGCTACACCTTC

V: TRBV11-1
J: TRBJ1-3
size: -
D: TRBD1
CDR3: CASSPSPPGTGGNTIYF
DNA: TGTGCCAGCAGCCCATCCCCCCCCGGGACAGGGGGAAACACCATATATTTT

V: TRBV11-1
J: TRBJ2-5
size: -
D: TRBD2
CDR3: CASSFQASGSVTQYF
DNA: TGTGCCAGCAGCTTCCAGGCTAGCGGGAGTGTAACCCAGTACTTC

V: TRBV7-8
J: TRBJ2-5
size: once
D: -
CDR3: CASSLSPETQYF
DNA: TGTGCCAGCAGCTTATCACCGGAGACCCAGTACTTC

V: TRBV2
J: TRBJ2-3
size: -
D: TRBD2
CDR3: CASRSTSGTDTQYF
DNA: TGTGCCAGCAGATCGACTAGCGGCACAGATACGCAGTATTTT

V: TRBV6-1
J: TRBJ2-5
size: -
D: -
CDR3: CASTGVAGETQYF
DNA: TGTGCCAGCACAGGGGTAGCGGGAGAGACCCAGTACTTC

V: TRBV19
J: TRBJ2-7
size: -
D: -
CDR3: CASSSTGSSYEQYF
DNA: TGTGCCAGTAGTTCCACAGGGAGCTCCTACGAGCAGTACTTC

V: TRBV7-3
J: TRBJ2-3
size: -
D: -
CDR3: CASSSRINTADTQYF
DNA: TGTGCCAGCAGCTCAAGAATTAATACGGCAGATACGCAGTATTTT

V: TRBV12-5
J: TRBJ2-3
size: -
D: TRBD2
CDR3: CASGLVRAGGLAVPADTQYF
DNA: TGTGCTAGTGGTTTGGTACGAGCGGGAGGATTGGCCGTCCCGGCAGATACGCAGTATTTT

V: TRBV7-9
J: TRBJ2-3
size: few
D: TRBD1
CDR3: CASSTDRGLGDTQYF
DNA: TGTGCCAGCAGCACGGACAGGGGGCTGGGGGATACGCAGTATTTT

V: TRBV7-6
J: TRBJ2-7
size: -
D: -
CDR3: CASSATRTRTEQYF
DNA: TGTGCCAGCAGCGCCACCCGAACTAGAACCGAGCAGTACTTC

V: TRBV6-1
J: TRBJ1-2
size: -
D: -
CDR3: CASSEATGPNYGYTF
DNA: TGTGCCAGCAGTGAAGCTACGGGTCCTAACTATGGCTACACCTTC

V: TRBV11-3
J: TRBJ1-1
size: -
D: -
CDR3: CASSLVRANTEAFF
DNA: TGTGCCAGCAGCTTAGTGAGGGCTAACACTGAAGCTTTCTTT

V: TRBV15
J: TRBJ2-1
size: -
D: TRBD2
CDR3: CATSRLAGVRNEQFF
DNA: TGTGCCACCTCAAGACTAGCGGGAGTTCGGAATGAGCAGTTCTTC

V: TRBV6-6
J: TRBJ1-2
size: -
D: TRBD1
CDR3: CASTPTGGVFGYTF
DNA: TGTGCCAGCACCCCGACAGGGGGCGTGTTCGGCTACACCTTC

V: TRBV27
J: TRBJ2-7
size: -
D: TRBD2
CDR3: CASSFLAGADNEQYF
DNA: TGTGCCAGCAGTTTCCTAGCGGGAGCCGACAACGAGCAGTACTTC

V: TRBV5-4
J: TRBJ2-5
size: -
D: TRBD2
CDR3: CASSLEQAGGPGTQYF
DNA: TGTGCCAGCAGCTTAGAACAAGCGGGGGGCCCCGGGACCCAGTACTTC

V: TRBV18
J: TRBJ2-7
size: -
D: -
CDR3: CASSPRSAGGSYEQYF
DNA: TGTGCCAGCTCACCACGTTCGGCCGGAGGGTCCTACGAGCAGTACTTC

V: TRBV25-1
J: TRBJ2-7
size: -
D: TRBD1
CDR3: CASSEFRTGDYEQYF
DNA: TGTGCCAGCAGTGAATTTCGGACAGGGGACTACGAGCAGTACTTC

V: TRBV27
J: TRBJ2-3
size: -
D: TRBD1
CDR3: CASSYTRRTGGPDTQYF
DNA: TGTGCCAGCAGTTATACCCGCCGGACAGGGGGCCCAGATACGCAGTATTTT

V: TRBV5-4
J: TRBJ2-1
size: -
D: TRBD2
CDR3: CASSVLAETQFF
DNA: TGTGCCAGCAGCGTGCTAGCGGAGACGCAGTTCTTC

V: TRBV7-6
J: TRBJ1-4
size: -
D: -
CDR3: CASSSIRGAEGEKLFF
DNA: TGTGCCAGCAGCTCGATTAGGGGGGCGGAGGGAGAAAAACTGTTTTTT

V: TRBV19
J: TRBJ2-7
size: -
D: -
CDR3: CASSRVGLAAEEQYF
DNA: TGTGCCAGTAGTAGGGTTGGGTTGGCCGCTGAGGAGCAGTACTTC

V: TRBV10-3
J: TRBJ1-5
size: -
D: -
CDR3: CAISPGGGNQPQHF
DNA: TGTGCCATCAGCCCCGGTGGGGGGAATCAGCCCCAGCATTTT

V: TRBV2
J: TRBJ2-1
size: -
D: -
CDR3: CASRTMGNEQFF
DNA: TGTGCCAGCAGAACCATGGGCAATGAGCAGTTCTTC

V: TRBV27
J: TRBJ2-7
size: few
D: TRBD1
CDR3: CASSASGTGRREQYF
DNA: TGTGCCAGCAGTGCCTCCGGGACAGGGCGTCGAGAGCAGTACTTC

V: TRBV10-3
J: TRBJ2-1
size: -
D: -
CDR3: CAIEPGRRNEQFF
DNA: TGTGCCATAGAACCGGGACGCAGAAATGAGCAGTTCTTC